Presented here are 27 T cell receptor beta chains from one specimen sequenced in a study of identifying expanded T cells in peripheral blood. Assay: immunoSEQ multiplex PCR; the TCRdb copy retains only in-frame clones and omits some. This table has approximately 85,000 clones, roughly 81% appearing once. Sequences were obtained from blood. The receptors here all came from a person aged 18-70 years in good health.

V usage is TRBV6-5 and J usage is TRBJ1-2, with a tentative D call TRBD1 (5 bases). Trimming took 2 bases from V and 2 from J, leaving 6 bases between them. CDR3 length: 13 amino acids. Germline CDR1 and CDR2: MNHEY and SVGAGI. The CDR3 DNA reads as TGTGCCAGCAGTTACCGGGACAACTATGGCTACACCTTC. Its protein is CASSYRDNYGYTF.

The chain recombines TRBV19 with TRBJ2-2, with 7 positions matching TRBD2. CDR1 LNHDA and CDR2 SQIVND come from the germline V gene (reference sequence). The J segment lost 4 bases and the V segment lost 10 bases, leaving 6 bases of the junction unmatched. CDR3 length: 13 residues. The chain's CDR3 is CATREDRTGELFF. In DNA, the CDR3 is TGTGCCACCCGGGAGGACCGCACCGGGGAGCTGTTTTTT.

The V gene is TRBV9, the J gene TRBJ2-5; 11 bases match TRBD1. The CDR3 is made up of 15 amino acids. Germline lookup yields CDR1 SGDLS and CDR2 YYNGEE. After removal of 4 bases from V and 3 bases from J, the junction contained 5 bases not matched to a gene. The CDR3 nucleotides are TGTGCCAGCAGCCCTCGGACAGGGGGCGAAGAGACCCAGTACTTC. This gives the protein CASSPRTGGEETQYF.

V is TRBV10-3 and J is TRBJ2-1; D is ambiguous. CDR1 ENHRY and CDR2 SYGVKD come from the germline V gene. This CDR3 comprises 12 residues. Deletions cut 10 bases from V and 0 bases from J, with 7 bases between. CDR3 DNA sequence: TGTGCCACCCAAAGCTCCTACAATGAGCAGTTCTTC. Protein product: CATQSSYNEQFF.

A single count supports this clone. The chain recombines TRBV7-2 with TRBJ2-3; unclear D gene. CDR1 and CDR2 (germline): SGHTA, FQGNSA. The CDR3 contains 13 residues. V was pared by 5 bases and J by 1 base, with 7 bases between. CDR3: CASSAKGTDTQYF. The CDR3 coding sequence is TGTGCCAGCAGCGCCAAGGGCACAGATACGCAGTATTTT.

CDR3 in DNA: TGTGCCAGCAGCTCACTCAGGGGCTCTGGAAACACCATATATTTT. Translating it yields CASSSLRGSGNTIYF. The chain uses TRBV7-9 and TRBJ1-3; tentative D call: TRBD1 (6 bases). The V and J ends lost 4 bases and 0 bases respectively, with 10 bases between them. Germline V gene sequence: CDR1 SEHNR, CDR2 FQNEAQ (reference sequence). This CDR3 has 15 amino acids.

The chain carries TRBV7-6 and TRBJ2-7; no clear D. Trimming took off 4 bases at V and 6 bases at J, with 16 bases between the two ends. Germline V lookup: CDR1 SGHVS, CDR2 FNYEAQ. This CDR3 region has 14 residues. In DNA form, the CDR3 reads TGTGCCAGCAGCTCCGCCGTCCAGTCCACCGAGCAGTACTTC. This translates into CASSSAVQSTEQYF.

This rearrangement joins TRBV19 to TRBJ2-5; a possible D gene is TRBD1 (6 bases). V lost 5 bases to trimming and J lost 8 bases, with 15 bases between them. CDR3 size: 13 residues. Germline CDR1 and CDR2: LNHDA and SQIVND (reference sequence). This CDR3 reads CASSSWDKNTQYF. The DNA for the CDR3 is TGTGCCAGTAGTTCGTGGGACAAGAATACCCAGTACTTC. Filled out from reference TRBV19 and TRBJ2-5, the complete variable domain reads DGGITQSPKYLFRKEGQNVTLSCEQNLNHDAMYWYRQDPGQGLRLIYYSQIVNDFQKGDIAEGYSVSREKKESFPLTVTSAQKNPTAFYLCASSSWDKNTQYFGPGTRLLVL.

This clone was seen more than once but under ten times. The genes are TRBV4-2 and TRBJ1-5; no reliable D call. V dropped 0 bases and J dropped 9 bases, with 12 bases sitting between them. This CDR3 region has 14 residues. Germline assignment: CDR1 LGHNA and CDR2 YNFKEQ. CDR3 in amino acids: CASSQEEGDRPQHF. CDR3 DNA: TGTGCCAGCAGCCAAGAGGAGGGCGATAGGCCCCAGCATTTT.

This clone was observed a handful of times. The rearrangement links TRBV5-4 to TRBJ2-5; 9 bases match TRBD2. CDR1 SGHNT and CDR2 YYREEE come from the germline V gene (reference sequence). Trimming at V came to 6 bases and at J to 4 bases, leaving 10 bases not matched to a gene. The CDR3 spans 15 residues. Here the CDR3 DNA reads TGTGCCAGCACCCTCAGGGCGGGAGGGGGAGAGACCCAGTACTTC. Amino acid sequence: CASTLRAGGGETQYF.

The chain is built from TRBV7-2 and TRBJ2-1; 8 nucleotides align to TRBD1. Per the germline V gene, CDR1 is SGHTA and CDR2 is FQGNSA. The CDR3 loop spans 17 amino acids. V lost 0 bases and J lost 1; bases outside the gene matches: 5. CDR3 in amino acids: CASSLASGGGSYNEQFF. The CDR3 bases are TGTGCCAGCAGCTTAGCTTCAGGGGGCGGATCCTACAATGAGCAGTTCTTC.

This clone has a handful of counts. The V call is TRBV6-1, the J call TRBJ2-5, with D unresolved. The CDR3 extends over 15 amino acids. Trimming pared 7 bases from V and 1 base from J, leaving 16 bases between. Germline CDR1 reads MNHNS; CDR2 reads SASEGT. This chain's CDR3 is CASTLDRRSQETQYF. For the CDR3, the DNA is TGTGCCAGCACTCTAGACCGACGAAGCCAAGAGACCCAGTACTTC.

The V and J genes are TRBV7-9 and TRBJ2-2; unclear D gene. Trimming shortened V by 6 bases and J by 4 bases, and 12 bases separated the two germline ends. Germline loops: CDR1 SEHNR, CDR2 FQNEAQ (reference sequence). The CDR3 extends over 14 amino acids. CDR3 in DNA: TGTGCCAGCAGGCGCCCAGGTGCCACCGGGGAGCTGTTTTTT. Protein product: CASRRPGATGELFF.

This chain uses TRBV27 with TRBJ2-7; D remains unclear. The CDR3 runs to 15 residues. Germline CDR1 is MNHEY and CDR2 is SMNVEV (reference sequence). V was clipped by 3 bases and J by 1 base, with 13 bases between them. CDR3 loop: CASSFRRTESYEQYF. The DNA for the CDR3 is TGTGCCAGCAGTTTCAGACGGACCGAATCCTACGAGCAGTACTTC.

The chain couples TRBV4-1 to TRBJ2-1; D gene unclear. Germline V gives CDR1 MGHRA, CDR2 YSYEKL. There are 14 residues in the CDR3. V lost 4 bases and J 5 bases, leaving 12 bases between the germline ends. CDR3 coding DNA: TGCGCCAGCAGCCGAAGGGCTAGTGACAATGAGCAGTTCTTC. Its translation is CASSRRASDNEQFF.

The chain carries TRBV30 and TRBJ2-7; 15 positions agree with TRBD2. CDR3 length: 16 amino acids. V lost 1 base, J lost 9 bases, and 10 bases stayed unmatched. Germline CDR1 and CDR2: GTSNPN and SVGIG (reference sequence). CDR3 residues: CAWSDPGTSGRRGQYF. CDR3 nucleotide sequence: TGTGCCTGGAGTGACCCAGGGACTAGCGGGAGGAGGGGGCAGTACTTC. Looking up the rest from reference TRBV30 and TRBJ2-7 gives the full variable domain: SQTIHQWPATLVQPVGSPLSLECTVEGTSNPNLYWYRQAAGRGLQLLFYSVGIGQISSEVPQNLSASRPQDRQFILSSKKLLLSDSGFYLCAWSDPGTSGRRGQYFGPGTRLTVT.

The genes are TRBV28 and TRBJ2-2; 10 bases align to TRBD2. Germline V gene lookup returns CDR1 MDHEN and CDR2 SYDVKM. This CDR3 is built from 14 residues. Trimming removed 8 bases from V and 8 bases from J; junction bases left unmatched: 8. The CDR3 DNA is TGTGCCAGCGGGACTAGCGAGGATTGGGGGGAGCTGTTTTTT. Amino acid sequence: CASGTSEDWGELFF.

The chain joins TRBV18 to TRBJ2-7, with D uncertain. Trimming took 3 bases from V and 3 from J, leaving 6 bases between them. The CDR3 has 12 residues. Germline loops: CDR1 KGHSH, CDR2 LQKENI. The chain's CDR3 is CASSPVDYEQYF. The CDR3 bases are TGTGCCAGCTCACCCGTAGACTACGAGCAGTACTTC.

In this sample, this clone turned up once. The chain carries TRBV30 and TRBJ2-6; D is unclear. The CDR3 has 15 amino acids. Germline lookup yields CDR1 GTSNPN and CDR2 SVGIG (reference sequence). V was cut by 1 base and J by 4 bases, with 11 bases left in between. CDR3 bases: TGTGCCTGGAGTGGACATGGGGAAGGGGCCAACGTCCTGACTTTC. This translates into CAWSGHGEGANVLTF.

The chain has TRBV28 and TRBJ2-3; D is perhaps TRBD1 (6 bases). V was clipped by 6 bases and J by 6 bases, with 19 bases between them. Germline V CDR1 and CDR2: MDHEN, SYDVKM. The CDR3 sequence is 15 residues long. The CDR3 region has the DNA TGTGCCAGCAGGCCCAGCGGCAGGGGCTCCGATACGCAGTATTTT. Amino acids: CASRPSGRGSDTQYF.

This clone appeared a single time. The chain recombines TRBV19 with TRBJ2-4; 9 positions agree with TRBD1. J gave up 7 bases and V 3 bases, and 7 bases lay outside the gene matches. Germline V lookup: CDR1 LNHDA, CDR2 SQIVND (reference sequence). The CDR3 extends over 15 amino acids. The DNA of the CDR3 is TGTGCCAGTAGTATTCTGGGACAGGGCATGAACATTCAGTACTTC. This translates into CASSILGQGMNIQYF.

This chain connects TRBV2 to TRBJ1-5; tentatively, D is TRBD1 (6 bases). Germline lookup yields CDR1 SNHLY and CDR2 FYNNEI. Trimming removed 3 bases at V and 0 bases at J, with 9 bases between. This CDR3 has 15 amino acids. This CDR3 reads CASSERTDSNQPQHF. Written as DNA, the CDR3 is TGTGCCAGCAGTGAGAGGACAGATAGCAATCAGCCCCAGCATTTT.

The chain combines TRBV2 with TRBJ2-6; TRBD2 aligns across 14 bases. Trimming at V came to 8 bases and at J to 2 bases, leaving 2 bases not matched to a gene. Germline CDR1 and CDR2: SNHLY and FYNNEI. The CDR3 runs 16 residues. CDR3 region: CASSGLAGAGANVLTF. Here the CDR3 DNA reads TGTGCCAGCTCGGGACTAGCGGGAGCTGGGGCCAACGTCCTGACTTTC.

The chain carries TRBV5-4 and TRBJ1-2; possibly TRBD1 for D (5 bases). V lost 0 bases and J lost 1, with 10 bases in between. The CDR3 runs to 15 residues. CDR1 and CDR2 from the germline V gene are SGHNT and YYREEE (reference sequence). CDR3 nucleotide sequence: TGTGCCAGCAGCTTGGGGCAGGGTTTTAACTATGGCTACACCTTC. Its translation is CASSLGQGFNYGYTF. The variable domain in full, completed from reference TRBV5-4 and TRBJ1-2, reads ETGVTQSPTHLIKTRGQQVTLRCSSQSGHNTVSWYQQALGQGPQFIFQYYREEENGRGNFPPRFSGLQFPNYSSELNVNALELDDSALYLCASSLGQGFNYGYTFGSGTRLTVV.

The chain employs TRBV28 and TRBJ2-6, with TRBD2 identical over 8 bases. J gave up 4 bases and V 5 bases, and 7 bases lay outside the gene matches. The CDR3 runs to 16 residues. The germline V gene has CDR1 MDHEN and CDR2 SYDVKM. CDR3 nucleotide sequence: TGTGCCAGCAGTCCGGGAGGGGAGGCGGGGGCCAACGTCCTGACTTTC. This translates into CASSPGGEAGANVLTF.

The genes are TRBV7-3 and TRBJ2-2, with TRBD2 as a possible D gene (6 bases). This CDR3 is built from 13 residues. Trimming removed 5 bases at V and 8 bases at J, with 12 bases between. Germline V gene sequence: CDR1 SGHTA, CDR2 FQGTGA. The CDR3 DNA reads as TGTGCCAGCAGCCCGGGACTTCTTGGGGAGCTGTTTTTT. The encoded protein is CASSPGLLGELFF.

The V gene is TRBV7-8, the J gene TRBJ2-7; 7 nucleotides match TRBD2. The CDR3 extends over 18 amino acids. The germline CDR1 and CDR2 sequences are SGHVS and FQNEAQ. V was pared by 2 bases and J by 1 base, with 14 bases of the junction left unmatched. This CDR3 is CASSLPFLGGGRSYEQYF. The DNA for the CDR3 is TGTGCCAGCAGCTTACCATTCTTGGGGGGAGGGAGGTCCTACGAGCAGTACTTC. Complete variable domain (other parts from reference TRBV7-8 and TRBJ2-7): GAGVSQSPRYKVAKRGQDVALRCDPISGHVSLFWYQQALGQGPEFLTYFQNEAQLDKSGLPSDRFFAERPEGSVSTLKIQRTQQEDSAVYLCASSLPFLGGGRSYEQYFGPGTRLTVT.